The 17 T cell receptor beta chains listed next were all sequenced from one sample in a study of shared clonotypes between healthy human individuals. Generated by immunoSEQ multiplex PCR, the TCRdb table keeps only in-frame clones and is missing some. The sample holds about 2.3 million clones, just over 90% seen once. Material: naive CD4+ T cells from PBMCs. Subset meaning: CD45RA+ positively selected. The receptors were gathered from a man aged 18 to 30 in good health. Some clones in this sample may be carry-over from other donors' samples.

The chain links TRBV2 to TRBJ2-1, with 14 positions matching TRBD2. The germline V gene encodes CDR1 SNHLY and CDR2 FYNNEI. Germline trimming cut 6 bases from V and 8 bases from J; bases unmatched to any gene: 12. This CDR3 has 17 amino acids. In nucleotides, the CDR3 is TGTGCCAGCAGAAAGACTAGCGGGAGGGTGATGGGCGATGAGCAGTTCTTC. Its protein product is CASRKTSGRVMGDEQFF.

V gene TRBV7-8 combines with J gene TRBJ2-1; D unclear. This CDR3 spans 15 amino acids. Germline assignment: CDR1 SGHVS and CDR2 FQNEAQ. The V end lost 5 bases, the J end lost 5 bases, and 16 bases lay between the germline ends. CDR3 bases: TGTGCCAGCAGCATTCTAGGGTTGAATAACAATGAGCAGTTCTTC. Translated, it gives CASSILGLNNNEQFF.

The rearrangement links TRBV28 to TRBJ2-3; D not resolved. Trimming took off 8 bases at V and 11 bases at J, with 11 bases between the two ends. CDR1 and CDR2 from the germline V gene are MDHEN and SYDVKM. The CDR3 runs 10 residues. CDR3 in DNA: TGTGCCAGCTCCAGGATCTTGCAGTATTTT. Translated: CASSRILQYF.

The V call is TRBV7-8, the J call TRBJ2-7, with unresolved D. Per the germline V gene, CDR1 is SGHVS and CDR2 is FQNEAQ. The CDR3 is 15 amino acids. Trimming shortened V by 1 base and J by 2 bases, and 12 bases separated the two germline ends. The CDR3 nucleotides are TGTGCCAGCAGCTTAGTGTCGTACACCACCTACGAGCAGTACTTC. Translated: CASSLVSYTTYEQYF. Complete variable domain (other parts from reference TRBV7-8 and TRBJ2-7): GAGVSQSPRYKVAKRGQDVALRCDPISGHVSLFWYQQALGQGPEFLTYFQNEAQLDKSGLPSDRFFAERPEGSVSTLKIQRTQQEDSAVYLCASSLVSYTTYEQYFGPGTRLTVT.

The chain combines TRBV6-1 with TRBJ2-2; 7 bases align to TRBD1. Germline CDR1 and CDR2: MNHNS and SASEGT. V trimming: 7 bases; J trimming: 4 bases; junction bases outside the gene matches: 9. This CDR3 contains 15 residues. CDR3: CASTEVGTVTGELFF. The CDR3 region has the DNA TGTGCCAGCACAGAAGTAGGGACAGTCACCGGGGAGCTGTTTTTT.

The chain is built from TRBV28 and TRBJ2-3, with TRBD2 matching 8 bases. With V trimmed by 8 bases and J by 4 bases, 11 bases remained unmatched. Germline V CDR1 and CDR2: MDHEN, SYDVKM. This CDR3 region has 15 residues. The chain's CDR3 is CASGKAGDGSDTQYF. The CDR3 DNA reads TGTGCCAGCGGGAAAGCGGGAGATGGCTCAGATACGCAGTATTTT.

The chain is built from TRBV9 and TRBJ2-7; no firm D call. CDR1 is SGDLS and CDR2 is YYNGEE in the germline V gene. V lost 0 bases, J lost 2 bases, and 9 bases lay in between. This CDR3 is 14 amino acids long. The CDR3 DNA sequence: TGTGCCAGCAGCGTAGCCGCCCTCCCCTACGAGCAGTACTTC. It encodes CASSVAALPYEQYF.

The genes are TRBV7-9 and TRBJ2-3; perhaps D is TRBD1 or TRBD2 (5 bases each). The CDR3 contains 16 residues. Looked up from germline, CDR1 is SEHNR and CDR2 is FQNEAQ (reference sequence). V dropped 1 base and J dropped 0 bases, with 11 bases sitting between them. CDR3 amino acids: CASSLGGRSSTDTQYF. As DNA, the CDR3 is TGTGCCAGCAGCTTAGGGGGACGGTCTAGCACAGATACGCAGTATTTT. Complete variable domain (other parts from reference TRBV7-9 and TRBJ2-3): DTGVSQNPRHKITKRGQNVTFRCDPISEHNRLYWYRQTLGQGPEFLTYFQNEAQLEKSRLLSDRFSAERPKGSFSTLEIQRTEQGDSAMYLCASSLGGRSSTDTQYFGPGTRLTVL.

This chain links TRBV14 with TRBJ1-4; D not certain. Germline CDR1 SGHDN, CDR2 FVKESK. Trimming shortened V by 4 bases and J by 7 bases, and 13 bases separated the two germline ends. The CDR3 loop spans 14 amino acids. The CDR3 is CASSPWGRSEKLFF. The CDR3 region has the DNA TGTGCCAGCAGCCCCTGGGGTCGTTCTGAAAAACTGTTTTTT.

V usage is TRBV28 and J usage is TRBJ1-4, with 10 bases matching TRBD1. The V gene end was trimmed by 7 bases and the J gene end by 6 bases; junction bases not matched to a gene: 5. Looked up from germline, CDR1 is MDHEN and CDR2 is SYDVKM. The CDR3 is 14 amino acids. CDR3 amino acids: CASKTGGADEKLFF. The CDR3 DNA reads TGTGCCAGCAAGACAGGGGGCGCGGATGAAAAACTGTTTTTT.

CDR3 protein: CAWSPEPVSYEQYF. CDR3 sequence (DNA): TGTGCCTGGAGTCCGGAACCAGTCTCCTACGAGCAGTACTTC. The chain recombines TRBV30 with TRBJ2-7, with D unclear. V dropped 2 bases and J dropped 0 bases, with 11 bases sitting between them. The CDR3 totals 14 residues. Per the germline V gene, CDR1 is GTSNPN and CDR2 is SVGIG (reference sequence). The full variable domain, with the rest looked up from reference TRBV30 and TRBJ2-7, is SQTIHQWPATLVQPVGSPLSLECTVEGTSNPNLYWYRQAAGRGLQLLFYSVGIGQISSEVPQNLSASRPQDRQFILSSKKLLLSDSGFYLCAWSPEPVSYEQYFGPGTRLTVT.

V and J are TRBV18 and TRBJ1-5; D not certain. This CDR3 is built from 16 residues. V was pared by 3 bases and J by 5 bases, with 17 bases between. Germline lookup yields CDR1 KGHSH and CDR2 LQKENI. CDR3 in amino acids: CASSPQTAGGDQPQHF. The CDR3 DNA reads TGTGCCAGCTCACCTCAAACGGCCGGAGGCGATCAGCCCCAGCATTTT.

V and J are TRBV6-1 and TRBJ2-5, with D tentatively TRBD1 or TRBD2 (6 bases each). V lost 6 bases, J lost 2 bases, and 13 bases lay in between. The CDR3 is 14 residues long. The V gene's germline CDR1 is MNHNS and CDR2 SASEGT. The CDR3 sequence is CASSSTGRQETQYF. For the CDR3, the DNA is TGTGCCAGCAGCTCTACAGGGAGGCAAGAGACCCAGTACTTC.

On this clone itself: Distinct nucleotide sequences in the sample also encode this CDR3. The chain combines TRBV5-1 with TRBJ2-7, with 7 nucleotides matching TRBD1. Trimming took 0 bases from V and 4 from J; bases not matched to a gene: 4. CDR1 and CDR2 (germline): SGHRS, YFSETQ. The CDR3 runs to 14 residues. CDR3: CASSLGTGEYEQYF. Written as DNA, the CDR3 is TGCGCCAGCAGCTTGGGAACAGGGGAGTACGAGCAGTACTTC.

The chain joins TRBV10-2 to TRBJ1-3; D remains ambiguous. Germline CDR1 reads WSHSY; CDR2 reads SAAADI. This CDR3 is 15 amino acids long. V was cut by 5 bases and J by 0 bases, with 11 bases left in between. The CDR3 reads CASSPTQTSGNTIYF. Here the CDR3 DNA reads TGCGCCAGCAGTCCAACACAAACCTCTGGAAACACCATATATTTT.

Remarks on this clone: Other DNA sequences within the sample encode an identical CDR3. This chain joins TRBV18 and TRBJ2-3; 7 bases are shared with TRBD1. With 3 bases clipped from V and 1 base from J, the junction kept 7 bases outside the gene matches. Looked up from germline, CDR1 is KGHSH and CDR2 is LQKENI. This CDR3 contains 16 residues. CDR3 protein: CASSPQLTGGTDTQYF. The CDR3 bases are TGTGCCAGCTCACCTCAACTCACAGGGGGCACAGATACGCAGTATTTT.

J is TRBJ2-3 and V is TRBV6-5; perhaps TRBD2 as D (6 bases). CDR1 and CDR2 (germline): MNHEY, SVGAGI. This CDR3 spans 12 amino acids. V lost 10 bases and J 3 bases, leaving 11 bases between the germline ends. As DNA, the CDR3 is TGTGCCACCCTGGGGACTACAGATACGCAGTATTTT. Amino acids: CATLGTTDTQYF.